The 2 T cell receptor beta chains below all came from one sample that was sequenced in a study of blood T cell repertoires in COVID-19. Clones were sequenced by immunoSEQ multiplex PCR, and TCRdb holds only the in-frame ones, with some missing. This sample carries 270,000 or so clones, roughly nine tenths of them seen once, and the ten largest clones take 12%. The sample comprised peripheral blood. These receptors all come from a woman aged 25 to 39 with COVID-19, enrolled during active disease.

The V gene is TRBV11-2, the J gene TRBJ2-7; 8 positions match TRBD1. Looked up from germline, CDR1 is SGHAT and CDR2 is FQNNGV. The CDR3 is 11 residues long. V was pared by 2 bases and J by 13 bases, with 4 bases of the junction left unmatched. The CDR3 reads CASSLNRGAYF. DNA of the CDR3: TGTGCCAGCAGCTTAAACAGGGGGGCTTACTTC.

The CDR3 sequence is CASSPDRVLEKLFF. CDR3 bases: TGTGCCAGCAGCCCGGACAGGGTATTGGAAAAACTGTTTTTT. This chain links TRBV5-8 with TRBJ1-4; 8 nucleotides match TRBD1. The CDR3 contains 14 residues. Per the germline V gene, CDR1 is SGHTS and CDR2 is YDEGEE. Trimming took 4 bases from V and 8 from J; bases not matched to a gene: 7.